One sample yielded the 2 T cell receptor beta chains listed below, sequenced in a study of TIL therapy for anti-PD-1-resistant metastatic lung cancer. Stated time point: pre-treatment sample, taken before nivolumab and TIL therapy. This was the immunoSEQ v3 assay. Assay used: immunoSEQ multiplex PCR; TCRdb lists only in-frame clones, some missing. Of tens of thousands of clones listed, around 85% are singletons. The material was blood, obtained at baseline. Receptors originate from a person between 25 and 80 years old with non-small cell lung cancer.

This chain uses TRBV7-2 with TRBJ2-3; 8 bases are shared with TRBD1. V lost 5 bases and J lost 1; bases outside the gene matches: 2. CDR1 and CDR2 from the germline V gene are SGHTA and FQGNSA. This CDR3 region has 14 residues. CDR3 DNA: TGTGCCAGCAGCCAGACAGGGGGCACAGATACGCAGTATTTT. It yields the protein CASSQTGGTDTQYF.

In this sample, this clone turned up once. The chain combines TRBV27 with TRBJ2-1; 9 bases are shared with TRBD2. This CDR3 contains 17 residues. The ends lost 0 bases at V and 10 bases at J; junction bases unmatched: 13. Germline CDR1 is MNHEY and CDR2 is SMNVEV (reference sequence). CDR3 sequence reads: CASSLSLGLARVGEQFF. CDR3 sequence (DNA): TGTGCCAGCAGTTTATCGTTGGGACTAGCCCGGGTCGGAGAGCAGTTCTTC.